A selection of T cell receptor beta chains follows, all from one sample in a study of T-cell memory formation after mild COVID-19. TCRdb recomputed calls from the 5' RACE reads with MiXCR, one row per CDR3 protein. This repertoire shows 350,000 to 400,000 distinct CDR3 sequences, approximately 15% found once; its top ten account for around a fifth. Sequencing was done on a sample of PBMCs or a T cell subset sorted from them (not recorded which). Every receptor here comes from a man aged 18 to 30 who had mild COVID-19 (a few samples of this study predate the infection). Cell type and time point are not known. Both conserved end residues are trimmed from each CDR3.

>TRBV10-3|TRBJ2-3
ATQVAGVTQY
>TRBV28|TRBJ2-5
ATSVSPGGKETQY
>TRBV12-3/TRBV12-4|TRBJ2-1
ASSSGESGGT
>TRBV5-6|TRBJ1-2
ASKTTGEDYGYT
>TRBV6-5|TRBJ2-1
ASSYYSAAHNEQF
>TRBV9|TRBJ1-2
ASSRDDTRDGYT
>TRBV6-2/TRBV6-3|TRBJ1-1
ASSYNRGFTEAF
>TRBV5-4|TRBJ1-1
ASRSGRGTEAF
>TRBV5-4|TRBJ1-2
ASSWDSAGYT
>TRBV2|TRBJ1-6
ASSPGLGPSPLH
>TRBV4-3|TRBJ1-2
ASSQRDRDYGYT
>TRBV5-1|TRBJ2-3
ASSFSDSTDTQY
>TRBV6-6|TRBJ2-7
ASSQQGMPYEQY
>TRBV12-3/TRBV12-4|TRBJ1-5
ASSPDRWESNQPQH
>TRBV4-1|TRBJ2-7
ASSQLFRGTDLSYEQY
>TRBV7-2|TRBJ1-5
ASSPNRDQPQH
>TRBV6-2/TRBV6-3|TRBJ2-5
ASSWATQETQY
>TRBV4-3|TRBJ1-6
ASSQGGDTLSNSPLH
>TRBV6-2/TRBV6-3|TRBJ1-2
ASSWSPGPGGYT
>TRBV12-3/TRBV12-4|TRBJ2-7
ASTPYSPRTGVGEQY
>TRBV7-2|TRBJ2-5
ASSSYRGRMAQY
>TRBV6-1|TRBJ2-1
ASIKTFAYNEQF
>TRBV7-2|TRBJ2-3
ASSYGTSRDTQY
>TRBV5-1|TRBJ1-1
ASSLEGPPMNTEAF
>TRBV9|TRBJ2-1
ASSADGNEQF
>TRBV7-6|TRBJ2-3
ASSLGLGVADTQY